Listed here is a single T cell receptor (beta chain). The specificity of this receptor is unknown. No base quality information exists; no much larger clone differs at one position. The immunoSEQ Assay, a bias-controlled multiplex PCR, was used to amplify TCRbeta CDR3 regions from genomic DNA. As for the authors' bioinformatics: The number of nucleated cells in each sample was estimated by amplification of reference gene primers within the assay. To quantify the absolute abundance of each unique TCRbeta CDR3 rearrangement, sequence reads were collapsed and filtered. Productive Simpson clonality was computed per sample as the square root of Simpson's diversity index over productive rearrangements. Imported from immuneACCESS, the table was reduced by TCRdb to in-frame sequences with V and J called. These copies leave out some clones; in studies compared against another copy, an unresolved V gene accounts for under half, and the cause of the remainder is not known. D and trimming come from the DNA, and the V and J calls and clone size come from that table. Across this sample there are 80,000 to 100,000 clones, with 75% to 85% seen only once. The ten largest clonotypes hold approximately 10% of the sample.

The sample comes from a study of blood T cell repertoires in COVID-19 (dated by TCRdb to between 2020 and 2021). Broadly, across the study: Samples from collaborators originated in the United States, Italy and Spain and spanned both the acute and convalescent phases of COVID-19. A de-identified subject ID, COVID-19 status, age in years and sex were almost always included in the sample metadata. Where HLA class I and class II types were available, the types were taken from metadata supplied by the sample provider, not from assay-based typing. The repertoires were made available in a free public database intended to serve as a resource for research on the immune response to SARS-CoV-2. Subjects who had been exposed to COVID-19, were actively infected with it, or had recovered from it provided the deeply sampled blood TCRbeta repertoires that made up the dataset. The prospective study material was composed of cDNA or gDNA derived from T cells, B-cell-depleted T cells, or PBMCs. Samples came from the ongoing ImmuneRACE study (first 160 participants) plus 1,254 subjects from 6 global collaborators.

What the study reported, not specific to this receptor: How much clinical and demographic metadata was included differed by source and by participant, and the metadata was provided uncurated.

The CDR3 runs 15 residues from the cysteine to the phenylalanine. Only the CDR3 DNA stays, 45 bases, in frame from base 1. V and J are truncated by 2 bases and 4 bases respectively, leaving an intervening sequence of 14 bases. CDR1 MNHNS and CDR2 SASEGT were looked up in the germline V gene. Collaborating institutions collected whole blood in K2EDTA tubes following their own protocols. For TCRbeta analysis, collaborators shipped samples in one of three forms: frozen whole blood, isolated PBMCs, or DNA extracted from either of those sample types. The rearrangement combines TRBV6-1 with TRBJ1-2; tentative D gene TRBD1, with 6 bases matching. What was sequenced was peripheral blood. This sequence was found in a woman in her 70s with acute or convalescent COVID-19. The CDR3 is CASSEMEYRAYGYTF. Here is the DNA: TGTGCCAGCAGTGAAATGGAATACAGGGCCTATGGCTACACCTTC.